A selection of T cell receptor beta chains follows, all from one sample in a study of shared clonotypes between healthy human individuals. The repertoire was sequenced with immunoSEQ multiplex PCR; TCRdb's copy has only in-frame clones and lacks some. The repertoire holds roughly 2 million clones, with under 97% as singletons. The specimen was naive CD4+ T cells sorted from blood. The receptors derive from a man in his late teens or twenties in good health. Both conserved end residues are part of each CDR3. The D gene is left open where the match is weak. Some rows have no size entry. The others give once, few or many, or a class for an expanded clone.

cdr3_aa: CASSFERGSTDTQYF
cdr3_nt: TGCGCCAGCAGCTTCGAGCGGGGTAGCACAGATACGCAGTATTTT
clone_size: .
d_call: TRBD2
v_call: TRBV5-1
j_call: TRBJ2-3

cdr3_aa: CASSIVGSSYEQYF
cdr3_nt: TGTGCCAGCAGTATAGTGGGAAGCTCCTACGAGCAGTACTTC
clone_size: .
d_call: .
v_call: TRBV2
j_call: TRBJ2-7

cdr3_aa: CASRPGQNTGELFF
cdr3_nt: TGCGCCAGCAGGCCGGGACAGAACACCGGGGAGCTGTTTTTT
clone_size: once
d_call: .
v_call: TRBV5-1
j_call: TRBJ2-2

cdr3_aa: CSGGWNTEAFF
cdr3_nt: TGCAGCGGGGGGTGGAACACTGAAGCTTTCTTT
clone_size: .
d_call: .
v_call: TRBV29-1
j_call: TRBJ1-1

cdr3_aa: CASGRRERNSPLHF
cdr3_nt: TGTGCCAGCGGCCGACGGGAGAGGAATTCACCCCTCCACTTT
clone_size: .
d_call: .
v_call: TRBV28
j_call: TRBJ1-6

cdr3_aa: CASSSLAATYNEQFF
cdr3_nt: TGTGCCAGCAGTTCACTAGCGGCAACCTACAATGAGCAGTTCTTC
clone_size: .
d_call: TRBD2
v_call: TRBV6-1
j_call: TRBJ2-1

cdr3_aa: CASSTLGWGSTGELFF
cdr3_nt: TGTGCCAGCAGTACCCTAGGGTGGGGGAGCACCGGGGAGCTGTTTTTT
clone_size: .
d_call: .
v_call: TRBV28
j_call: TRBJ2-2

cdr3_aa: CASSPPGTPTQYF
cdr3_nt: TGTGCCAGCTCACCACCTGGAACCCCCACGCAGTATTTT
clone_size: .
d_call: .
v_call: TRBV18
j_call: TRBJ2-3

cdr3_aa: CASSYSAGPYEQYF
cdr3_nt: TGTGCCAGCAGTTACTCGGCAGGGCCCTACGAGCAGTACTTC
clone_size: .
d_call: .
v_call: TRBV6-5
j_call: TRBJ2-7

cdr3_aa: CASSSRAGQASYEQYF
cdr3_nt: TGTGCCAGCAGCTCGCGCGCGGGACAGGCCTCCTACGAGCAGTACTTC
clone_size: .
d_call: TRBD1
v_call: TRBV7-9
j_call: TRBJ2-7